One and the same sample provided the 17 T cell receptor beta chains below, sequenced in a study of regulatory and conventional T cells in RAG deficiency (dated by TCRdb to 2016 to 2017). Libraries came from the immunoSEQ multiplex PCR assay. TCRdb stores this immuneACCESS table with in-frame sequences only. Part of the clones is absent; in the studies checked, under half of the shortfall reflects unresolved V genes, and no reason is known for the rest. This sample is represented by 30,000 to 40,000 clones; about 89% of them were singletons. Of the sample, around 15% is held by the ten largest clones. The same sample was also used in a study of regulatory T cells. Per that second paper: In the multiplex PCR, 52 forward TRBV primers and 13 reverse TRBJ primers were used, and assay-based and computational corrections were applied for amplification bias.

The sequenced material came from CD8+ T cells sorted from blood. The receptors derive from a human donor in good health.

The rearrangement links TRBV10-1 to TRBJ2-1; D gene ambiguous. CDR3 length: 14 residues. Germline CDR1 reads WNHNN; CDR2 reads SYGVQD (reference sequence). Trimming left V 4 bases short and J 3 bases short, with 10 bases between. CDR3 sequence (DNA): TGCGCCAGCAGTGGAGGAGCTGTCTACAATGAGCAGTTCTTC. This sequence encodes CASSGGAVYNEQFF.

This clone showed up just once. This chain connects TRBV27 to TRBJ2-2; no clear D. The V end lost 3 bases, the J end lost 6 bases, and 5 bases lay between the germline ends. CDR3 length: 12 amino acids. Germline V gene data show CDR1 as MNHEY and CDR2 as SMNVEV (reference sequence). The CDR3 sequence is CASSFLPGELFF. The CDR3 bases are TGTGCCAGCAGTTTCCTCCCCGGGGAGCTGTTTTTT.

V usage is TRBV30 and J usage is TRBJ2-7; TRBD2 agrees at 8 bases. Germline assignment: CDR1 GTSNPN and CDR2 SVGIG (reference sequence). This CDR3 is built from 16 residues. J was trimmed by 3 bases and V by 0 bases; bases with no gene match: 10. The CDR3 spells CAWSVSGSGISYEQYF. The CDR3 nucleotides read TGTGCCTGGAGTGTATCGGGTAGCGGGATTAGCTACGAGCAGTACTTC.

The chain couples TRBV2 to TRBJ1-1; D is ambiguous. Trimming shortened V by 1 base and J by 1 base, and 4 bases separated the two germline ends. CDR1 SNHLY and CDR2 FYNNEI come from the germline V gene. The CDR3 runs to 13 residues. CDR3 in DNA: TGTGCCAGCAGTGAAGAAGAGAACACTGAAGCTTTCTTT. Protein: CASSEEENTEAFF.

The chain links TRBV5-5 to TRBJ2-1; TRBD1 agrees at 7 bases. The germline V gene has CDR1 SGHKS and CDR2 YYEKEE (reference sequence). The V segment lost 4 bases and the J segment 3 bases; nucleotides outside the gene matches: 10. This CDR3 is built from 16 residues. DNA for the CDR3: TGTGCCAGCAGCCCCGGCCCGACAGGGAGCTACAATGAGCAGTTCTTC. Residues: CASSPGPTGSYNEQFF.

This chain connects TRBV6-5 to TRBJ2-3; no firm D call. The germline gives CDR1 MNHEY, CDR2 SVGAGI. This CDR3 is 11 amino acids long. V lost 8 bases, J lost 2 bases, and 5 bases lay in between. The DNA of the CDR3 is TGTGCCAGCGGGTCCACAGATACGCAGTATTTT. It yields the protein CASGSTDTQYF.

This chain links TRBV6-5 with TRBJ1-1; 7 bases match TRBD1. The J segment lost 11 bases and the V segment lost 8 bases, leaving 11 bases of the junction unmatched. Germline CDR1 and CDR2: MNHEY and SVGAGI. The CDR3 totals 12 residues. The CDR3 region is CASGKGQGGAFF. CDR3 bases: TGTGCCAGCGGAAAGGGGCAGGGGGGGGCTTTCTTT.

The gene calls are TRBV11-2 and TRBJ2-7, with a weak D call TRBD2 (6 bases). Per germline, CDR1 SGHAT and CDR2 FQNNGV. V lost 3 bases to trimming and J lost 1 base, with 19 bases between them. CDR3 size: 17 residues. The CDR3 coding sequence is TGTGCCAGCAGCTTGCCCCGAGGGAGCGGGTCTTCCTACGAGCAGTACTTC. Amino acid sequence: CASSLPRGSGSSYEQYF.

The rearrangement links TRBV19 to TRBJ2-1, with 8 bases fitting TRBD2. After removal of 7 bases from V and 7 bases from J, the junction contained 9 bases not matched to a gene. This CDR3 region has 14 residues. Germline loops: CDR1 LNHDA, CDR2 SQIVND (reference sequence). This CDR3 is CASTLAGGGNEQFF. CDR3 nucleotide sequence: TGTGCCAGTACTCTTGCGGGGGGTGGGAATGAGCAGTTCTTC. Variable domain in full (rest from reference TRBV19 and TRBJ2-1): DGGITQSPKYLFRKEGQNVTLSCEQNLNHDAMYWYRQDPGQGLRLIYYSQIVNDFQKGDIAEGYSVSREKKESFPLTVTSAQKNPTAFYLCASTLAGGGNEQFFGPGTRLTVL.

This chain joins TRBV9 and TRBJ2-1; maybe TRBD2 (6 bases). CDR3 length: 15 amino acids. V was trimmed by 6 bases and J by 0 bases, leaving 13 bases between them. Germline CDR1 is SGDLS and CDR2 is YYNGEE. CDR3 region: CASTAGSFSYNEQFF. The CDR3 coding sequence is TGTGCCAGCACCGCCGGGAGCTTCTCCTACAATGAGCAGTTCTTC.

This clone was seen just once. This chain joins TRBV5-8 and TRBJ2-7, with 8 bases matching TRBD1. Trimming took 1 base from V and 0 from J; bases not matched to a gene: 9. CDR1 and CDR2 (germline): SGHTS, YDEGEE. This CDR3 has 17 amino acids. Here the CDR3 DNA reads TGTGCCAGCAGCTTGTACCCGGGGCAGGGGGCCTCCTACGAGCAGTACTTC. Amino acid sequence: CASSLYPGQGASYEQYF.

The chain joins TRBV18 to TRBJ2-1; unclear D gene. Germline-derived CDR1 and CDR2 are KGHSH and LQKENI. The CDR3 runs 15 residues. Trimming took 5 bases from V and 2 from J, leaving 13 bases between them. The CDR3 region is CASSELELAYNEQFF. In DNA, the CDR3 is TGTGCCAGCTCAGAGTTGGAGTTGGCCTACAATGAGCAGTTCTTC.

The CDR3 here is CASSERIHYEQYF. CDR3 sequence (DNA): TGTGCCAGCAGTGAAAGGATCCACTACGAGCAGTACTTC. V usage is TRBV6-1 and J usage is TRBJ2-7; D remains unclear. From germline, CDR1 is MNHNS and CDR2 SASEGT. V lost 2 bases, J lost 3 bases, and 8 bases lay in between. The CDR3 has 13 residues.

This chain connects TRBV18 to TRBJ2-5; D not resolved. The CDR3 has 16 residues. Per the germline V gene, CDR1 is KGHSH and CDR2 is LQKENI. Trimming took 3 bases from V and 0 from J, leaving 14 bases between them. The CDR3 DNA is TGTGCCAGCTCACCGGTTTCGCAGGTTAACCAAGAGACCCAGTACTTC. Translation: CASSPVSQVNQETQYF. The entire variable domain, with the rest obtained from reference TRBV18 and TRBJ2-5, is as follows: NAGVMQNPRHLVRRRGQEARLRCSPMKGHSHVYWYRQLPEEGLKFMVYLQKENIIDESGMPKERFSAEFPKEGPSILRIQQVVRGDSAAYFCASSPVSQVNQETQYFGPGTRLLVL.

In this sample, this clone turned up a few times. The genes are TRBV18 and TRBJ2-2; D is unclear. This CDR3 contains 15 residues. Germline V gene data show CDR1 as KGHSH and CDR2 as LQKENI. Between the trimmed V and J ends, which lost 2 bases and 2 bases, there was a span of 9 bases. The CDR3 here is CASSPFLSNTGELFF. In nucleotides, the CDR3 is TGTGCCAGCTCACCATTCCTCAGCAACACCGGGGAGCTGTTTTTT. The full variable domain, rest sourced from reference TRBV18 and TRBJ2-2, is NAGVMQNPRHLVRRRGQEARLRCSPMKGHSHVYWYRQLPEEGLKFMVYLQKENIIDESGMPKERFSAEFPKEGPSILRIQQVVRGDSAAYFCASSPFLSNTGELFFGEGSRLTVL.

V is TRBV10-1 and J is TRBJ1-1, with D uncertain. The CDR3 is 13 amino acids. Per germline, CDR1 WNHNN and CDR2 SYGVQD (reference sequence). V was clipped by 5 bases and J by 1 base, with 8 bases between them. The CDR3 loop is CASSRAENTEAFF. The CDR3 region has the DNA TGCGCCAGCAGTAGGGCGGAGAACACTGAAGCTTTCTTT.

The chain uses TRBV7-2 and TRBJ2-7; the match to TRBD1 covers 10 bases. J lost 3 bases, V lost 5 bases, and 4 bases had no gene match. The CDR3 has 14 residues. Germline V CDR1 and CDR2: SGHTA, FQGNSA. The CDR3 protein is CASSRWTGGYEQYF. DNA of the CDR3: TGTGCCAGCAGCAGATGGACAGGGGGCTACGAGCAGTACTTC.